This T cell receptor beta chain was captured in a study of technical replicates of blood from a handful of donors. The CDR3 covers 13 residues. The germline gives CDR1 ENHRY, CDR2 SYGVKD. The V end was cut by 4 bases, the J end by 0 bases, with 6 bases between. Profiled with immunoSEQ multiplex PCR; TCRdb holds only in-frame clones, not every one. The data hold more than 70,000 clones, with about 96% observed a single time. The sequenced material came from T cells isolated from PBMCs. The source is a human donor in good health. The chain employs TRBV10-3 and TRBJ2-5, with a tentative D call TRBD1 (5 bases). The CDR3 nucleotides are TGTGCCATCAGTGGGGGCAACCAAGAGACCCAGTACTTC. Protein sequence: CAISGGNQETQYF.